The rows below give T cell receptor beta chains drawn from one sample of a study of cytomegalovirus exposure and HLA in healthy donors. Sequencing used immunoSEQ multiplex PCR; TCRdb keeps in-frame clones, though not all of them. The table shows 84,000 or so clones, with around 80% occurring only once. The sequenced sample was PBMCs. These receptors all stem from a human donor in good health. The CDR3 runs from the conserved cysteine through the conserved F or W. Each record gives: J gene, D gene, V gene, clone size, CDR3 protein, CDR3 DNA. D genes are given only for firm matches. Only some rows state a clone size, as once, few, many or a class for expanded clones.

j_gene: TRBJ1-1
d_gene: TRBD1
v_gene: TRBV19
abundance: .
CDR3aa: CASSPGQGHTEAFF
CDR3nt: TGTGCCAGTAGTCCCGGACAGGGGCACACTGAAGCTTTCTTT

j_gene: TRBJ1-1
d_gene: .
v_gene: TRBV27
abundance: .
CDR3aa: CASSATVNTEAFF
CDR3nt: TGTGCCAGCAGCGCGACAGTAAACACTGAAGCTTTCTTT

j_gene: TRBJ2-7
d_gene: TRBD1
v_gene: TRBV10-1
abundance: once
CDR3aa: CASSPDRVNYEQYF
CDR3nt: TGCGCCAGCAGCCCTGACAGGGTTAACTACGAGCAGTACTTC

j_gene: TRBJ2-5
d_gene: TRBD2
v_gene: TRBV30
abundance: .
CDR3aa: CAWSVPLAGIRETQYF
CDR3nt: TGTGCCTGGAGTGTCCCCCTAGCGGGGATACGAGAGACCCAGTACTTC

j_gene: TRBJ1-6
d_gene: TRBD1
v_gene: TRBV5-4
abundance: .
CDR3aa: CASSDRGGEYNSPLHF
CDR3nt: TGTGCCAGCAGCGACAGAGGGGGCGAATATAATTCACCCCTCCACTTT

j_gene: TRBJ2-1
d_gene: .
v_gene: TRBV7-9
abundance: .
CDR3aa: CASRTNSGNEQFF
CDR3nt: TGTGCCAGCAGGACTAATAGTGGGAATGAGCAGTTCTTC

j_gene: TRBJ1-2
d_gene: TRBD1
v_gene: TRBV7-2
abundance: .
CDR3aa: CASSLDRTGTNYGYTF
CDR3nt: TGTGCCAGCAGCTTAGATCGGACAGGGACGAACTATGGCTACACCTTC

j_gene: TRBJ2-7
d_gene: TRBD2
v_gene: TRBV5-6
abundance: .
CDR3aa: CASSLGGLAGTEQYF
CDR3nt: TGTGCCAGCAGCTTGGGGGGACTAGCGGGGACAGAGCAGTACTTC

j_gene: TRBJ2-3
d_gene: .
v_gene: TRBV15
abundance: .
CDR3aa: CATSSRSTGDTQYF
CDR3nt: TGTGCCACCAGCAGCCGATCAACGGGGGATACGCAGTATTTT

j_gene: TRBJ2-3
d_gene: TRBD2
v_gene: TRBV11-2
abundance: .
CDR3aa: CASSLDRGEDTQYF
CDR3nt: TGTGCCAGCAGCTTAGATCGGGGGGAGGATACGCAGTATTTT

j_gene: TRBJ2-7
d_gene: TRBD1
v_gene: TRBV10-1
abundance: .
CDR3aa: CASSEDRDRGEQYF
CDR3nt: TGCGCCAGCAGTGAGGACCGGGACAGGGGCGAGCAGTACTTC

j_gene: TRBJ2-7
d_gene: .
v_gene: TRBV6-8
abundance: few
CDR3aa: CASSYLGNEQYF
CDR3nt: TGTGCCAGCAGTTACCTAGGAAACGAGCAGTACTTC

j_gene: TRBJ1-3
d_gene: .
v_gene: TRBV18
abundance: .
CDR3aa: CASSPAEGYTIYF
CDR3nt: TGTGCCAGCTCCCCGGCGGAGGGGTACACCATATATTTT

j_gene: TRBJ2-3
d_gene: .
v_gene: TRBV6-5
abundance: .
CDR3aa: CASRGGSIRYAQYF
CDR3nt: TGTGCCAGCAGGGGGGGTTCAATCAGATACGCGCAGTATTTT

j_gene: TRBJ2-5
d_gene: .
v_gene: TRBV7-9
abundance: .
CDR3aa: CASTQEGETQYF
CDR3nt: TGTGCCAGCACGCAGGAGGGGGAGACCCAGTACTTC